Below are 18 T cell receptor gamma chains sequenced from a single sample in a study of γδ T cells in repeated Plasmodium falciparum infection. TCRdb reanalyzed the multiplex PCR reads using CATT. The sample holds tens of thousands of gamma-chain clones, about 2.9% seen once. Bulk repertoires came from Vgamma9/Vdelta2+ or Vdelta2-negative gammadelta T cells flow-sorted from PBMC. The sample taken for sequencing was gamma-delta T cells from blood. The source is a pool of human donors (malaria-infected and uninfected, not separated).

The sample holds many counts of this clone. The translation of this DNA and the TCRdb protein of a much larger clone differ at residue 4, probably owing to a read error; the protein shown here is translated from the DNA. CDR3 region: CATRDNYYKKLF. In DNA form, the CDR3 reads TGTGCCACCCGGGATAATTATTATAAGAAACTCTTT. The rearrangement uses TRGV4 and TRGJ1 or TRGJ2. Germline loops: CDR1 EGSTGY, CDR2 YDSYTSSV. This CDR3 spans 12 amino acids.

This clone was seen at least ten times. The rearrangement uses TRGV9 and TRGJP1. This CDR3 contains 14 residues. The junction had 8 bases not matched to a gene; V was cut back by 0 bases and J by 10 bases. Germline V gene lookup returns CDR1 GITISATS and CDR2 ISYDGTV (reference sequence). In nucleotides, the CDR3 is TGTGCCTTGTGGGAGGTGTCGAAGCTTTGGTTCAAGATATTT. The encoded protein is CALWEVSKLWFKIF.

This clone was seen at least ten times. The V gene is TRGV3, the J gene TRGJ1 or TRGJ2. The CDR3 extends over 15 amino acids. Trimming at V came to 3 bases and at J to 2 bases, leaving 10 bases not matched to a gene. CDR1 VTNTFY and CDR2 YDVSTARD come from the germline V gene (reference sequence). The CDR3 nucleotides read TGTGCCACCTGGGACCGCCGACCAGATTATTATAAGAAACTCTTT. It encodes CATWDRRPDYYKKLF.

This clone was detected ten times or more. The protein TCRdb gives is from a much larger clone and does not agree with this DNA's translation at residues 2 and 11, likely a read error; the protein shown here comes from the DNA. J is TRGJ1 or TRGJ2 and V is TRGV2. TCRdb leaves out the J gene; it was filled in here by matching the DNA to germline. Germline lookup yields CDR1 EGSNGY and CDR2 YDSYNSKV. This CDR3 is 14 amino acids long. The CDR3 protein is CTTWDGLTHYEKLF. CDR3 DNA sequence: TGTACCACCTGGGACGGATTAACGCATTATGAGAAACTCTTT.

The table lists this clone with many counts. One base separates it from a far larger clone, so it is likely a read error. The same CDR3 also results from other DNA sequences found in this sample. This chain links TRGV9 with TRGJP2. No J gene was available from TCRdb, and it was assigned here by a germline match of the DNA. Unmatched junction bases numbered 7, after V lost 3 bases and J lost 3 bases. The CDR3 runs to 15 residues. The germline gives CDR1 GITISATS, CDR2 ISYDGTV (reference sequence). The CDR3 region is CALWEPKGSDWIKTF. CDR3 coding DNA: TGTGCCTTGTGGGAGCCCAAAGGTAGTGATTGGATCAAGACGTTT.

A few counts support this clone. The TCRdb record carries a much larger clone's protein, which differs from this DNA's translation at residue 12; a read error is the likely cause, and the protein listed here is the DNA translation. The genes are TRGV9 and TRGJP. In the absence of a J gene in TCRdb, the DNA was matched to germline to assign it here. Germline V gene sequence: CDR1 GITISATS, CDR2 ISYDGTV (reference sequence). The CDR3 is 17 amino acids. CDR3 bases: TGTGCCTTGTGGGAGGTGGGGGGAGAGTTGGGCGAAAAAATCAAGGTATTT. It encodes CALWEVGGELGEKIKVF.

This clone appeared many times. A read error is likely here: a far larger clone is one base away. The sample has other DNA sequences that encode this CDR3 too. A V gene of TRGV9 was called, but no J gene was assigned. Germline CDR1 reads GITISATS; CDR2 reads ISYDGTV (reference sequence). CDR3 length: 14 residues. DNA for the CDR3: TGTGCCTTGTGGGAGGTGCGAGGGTTTTATAAGAAGCTCTTT. Translation: CALWEVRGFYKKLF.

As for this clone: The translation of this DNA and the TCRdb protein of a much larger clone differ at residue 3, probably owing to a read error; the protein shown here is translated from the DNA. V usage is TRGV9 and J usage is TRGJ1 or TRGJ2. No J segment appears in TCRdb, so it was assigned here by matching the sequence to germline. J was trimmed by 3 bases and V by 11 bases; bases with no gene match: 10. There are 12 residues in the CDR3. CDR1 and CDR2 from the germline V gene are GITISATS and ISYDGTV (reference sequence). The CDR3 spells CASGVIYYKKLF. As DNA, the CDR3 is TGTGCCTCGGGTGTTATTTATTATAAGAAACTCTTT.

About this clone: This sequence is one base from a far larger clone and is likely a read error. The limits of the CDR3 on the DNA are not certain, so only TCRdb's listed CDR3 is given. The V gene is TRGV9; the J gene was not called. The germline gives CDR1 GITISATS, CDR2 ISYDGTV (reference sequence). A total of 30 residues make up the CDR3, ends included. This CDR3 reads CALWEQGLRNSLAVEQHLLSQVSIGRIQHF.

Concerning this clone: The protein recorded in TCRdb matches a much larger clone and deviates from this DNA's translation at residue 6, suggesting a read error; the protein here is obtained by translating the DNA. The rearrangement joins TRGV9 to TRGJ1 or TRGJ2. The J gene, missing from TCRdb, was assigned here through DNA to germline matching. The germline V gene encodes CDR1 GITISATS and CDR2 ISYDGTV (reference sequence). Trimming took 8 bases from V and 11 from J; bases not matched to a gene: 6. The length of the CDR3 is 9 residues. CDR3 sequence: CALLDEKLF. CDR3 coding DNA: TGTGCCTTGTTGGATGAGAAACTCTTT.

This clone has more than one count but fewer than ten. A far bigger clonotype differs at one base, so this is likely a read error. In the same sample, other DNA sequences code for this CDR3. This chain links TRGV2 with TRGJ1 or TRGJ2. The J gene, absent from TCRdb, was called here by matching the DNA to germline. The CDR3 length is 14 residues. The V and J ends lost 4 bases and 6 bases, in that order; junction bases with no gene match: 12. Germline assignment: CDR1 EGSNGY and CDR2 YDSYNSKV. The CDR3 reads CATWDGRLGYKKLF. CDR3 sequence (DNA): TGTGCCACCTGGGATGGACGCCTTGGTTATAAGAAACTCTTT.

This clone was counted many times. The protein TCRdb lists belongs to a much larger clone and differs from this DNA's translation at residue 4, which points to a read error; the protein shown is made from the DNA. The same CDR3 also results from other DNA sequences found in this sample. V is TRGV3 and J is TRGJ1 or TRGJ2. Here the J gene was assigned by germline matching of the DNA, as TCRdb has none. This CDR3 spans 14 amino acids. Germline V gives CDR1 VTNTFY, CDR2 YDVSTARD (reference sequence). The CDR3 protein is CATRDRPEYYKKLF. The CDR3 DNA reads as TGTGCCACCCGGGACAGGCCAGAATATTATAAGAAACTCTTT.

This clone was recorded many times. This may stem from a read error, because a much larger clone lies one nucleotide away. The limits of the CDR3 on the DNA are not certain, so only TCRdb's listed CDR3 is given. The CDR3 loop is CATWDRLGIIRNSLAVEQHLLSQVSIGRIQHF. No J gene call was made, and the V gene is TRGV5. The CDR3 sequence runs 32 residues, both termini included. Germline V gives CDR1 VINAFY, CDR2 YDVSNSKD.

This clone was seen a handful of times. This DNA's translation differs at residue 6 from TCRdb's protein, which comes from a much larger clone; a read error is likely, and the protein shown is translated from the DNA. This chain's CDR3 is CATWDVPRVYYKKLF. In DNA, the CDR3 is TGTGCCACCTGGGATGTGCCGCGTGTTTATTATAAGAAACTCTTT. The chain couples TRGV4 to TRGJ1 or TRGJ2. The J gene was missing in TCRdb and was found by matching the end of the DNA to germline. Germline V CDR1 and CDR2: EGSTGY, YDSYTSSV. After removal of 2 bases from V and 3 bases from J, the junction contained 10 bases not matched to a gene. This CDR3 comprises 15 residues.

Comment on this clone: TCRdb's protein, taken from a much larger clone, differs from this DNA's translation at residue 13, likely owing to a read error; the protein displayed comes from the DNA. The rearrangement links TRGV9 to TRGJP. Here the J gene was assigned by germline matching of the DNA, as TCRdb has none. CDR1 GITISATS and CDR2 ISYDGTV come from the germline V gene (reference sequence). This CDR3 spans 18 amino acids. CDR3 coding DNA: TGTGCCTTGTGGGAGGTTATTCGGCAAGAGTTGGGCGAAAAAATCAAGGTATTT. Translated, it gives CALWEVIRQELGEKIKVF.

This clone was observed many times. TCRdb has a much larger clone's protein, which differs at residue 11 from the translation of this DNA, likely because of a read error; what is shown is the protein translated from the DNA. V gene TRGV9 combines with J gene TRGJ1 or TRGJ2. The CDR3 covers 14 residues. Germline CDR1 GITISATS, CDR2 ISYDGTV (reference sequence). The CDR3: CALWEVSNYYRKLF. In DNA form, the CDR3 reads TGTGCCTTGTGGGAGGTGTCGAATTATTATAGGAAACTCTTT.

In its sample, this clone was seen a few times. The limits of the CDR3 on the DNA are not certain, so only TCRdb's listed CDR3 is given. There is no J gene call, but TRGV5 is given as the V gene. Counting both end residues, the CDR3 totals 28 amino acids. Germline V gene lookup returns CDR1 VINAFY and CDR2 YDVSNSKD. The chain's CDR3 is CAPGNIRNSLAVEQHLLSQVSIGRIQHF.

This clone was seen many times. The genes are TRGV5 and TRGJP2. The J gene, not given by TCRdb, was assigned here from a germline match of the nucleotide sequence. The CDR3 has 14 residues. From germline, CDR1 is VINAFY and CDR2 YDVSNSKD. The trim removed 0 bases at V and 11 bases at J, leaving 9 bases unmatched. CDR3 in amino acids: CATWDRPRRWIKTF. In DNA, the CDR3 is TGTGCCACCTGGGACAGGCCTCGTAGATGGATCAAGACGTTT.